This TCR beta chain was identified during a study of control samples from healthy donors and cancer patients. CDR1 and CDR2 (germline): MNHEY, SVGAGI. Trimming pared 0 bases from V and 4 bases from J, leaving 15 bases between. This CDR3 is 16 amino acids long. Only in-frame clones appear in the TCRdb table, and some are missing; sequencing was by immunoSEQ multiplex PCR. Of over 85,000 clones in the sample, 90% to 95% were seen once. The receptor was isolated from a woman under 30 in good health. J is TRBJ1-2 and V is TRBV6-5; D is ambiguous. Material: blood. The CDR3 DNA is TGTGCCAGCAGTTACTCGGCCTCCCCCCGTCCCTATGGCTACACCTTC. Its protein is CASSYSASPRPYGYTF.